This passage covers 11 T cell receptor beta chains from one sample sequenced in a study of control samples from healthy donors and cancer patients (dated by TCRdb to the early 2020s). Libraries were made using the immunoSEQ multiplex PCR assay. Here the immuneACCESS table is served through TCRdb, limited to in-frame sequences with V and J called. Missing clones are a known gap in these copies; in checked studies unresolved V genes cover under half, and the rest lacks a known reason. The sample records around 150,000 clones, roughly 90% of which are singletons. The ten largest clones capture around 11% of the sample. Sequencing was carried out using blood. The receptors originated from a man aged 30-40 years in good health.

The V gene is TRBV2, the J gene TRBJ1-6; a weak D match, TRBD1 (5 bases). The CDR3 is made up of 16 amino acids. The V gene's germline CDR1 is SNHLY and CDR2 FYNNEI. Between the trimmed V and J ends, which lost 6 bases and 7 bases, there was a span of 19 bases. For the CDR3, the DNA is TGTGCCAGCAGAGGCGGGACGGACCTCGGGAATTCACCCCTCCACTTT. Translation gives CASRGGTDLGNSPLHF.

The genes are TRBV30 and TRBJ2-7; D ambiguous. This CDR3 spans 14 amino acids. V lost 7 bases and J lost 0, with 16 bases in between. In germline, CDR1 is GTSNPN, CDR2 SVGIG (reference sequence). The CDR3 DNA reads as TGTGCCTCCTCGACCCCCTTGAGCTCCTACGAGCAGTACTTC. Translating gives CASSTPLSSYEQYF. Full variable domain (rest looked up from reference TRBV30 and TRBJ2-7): SQTIHQWPATLVQPVGSPLSLECTVEGTSNPNLYWYRQAAGRGLQLLFYSVGIGQISSEVPQNLSASRPQDRQFILSSKKLLLSDSGFYLCASSTPLSSYEQYFGPGTRLTVT.

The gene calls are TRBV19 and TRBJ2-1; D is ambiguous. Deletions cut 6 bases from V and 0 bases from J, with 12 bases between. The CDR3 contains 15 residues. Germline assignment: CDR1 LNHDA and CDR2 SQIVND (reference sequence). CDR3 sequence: CASSVGPYSYNEQFF. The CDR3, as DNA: TGTGCCAGTAGCGTCGGGCCCTACTCCTACAATGAGCAGTTCTTC.

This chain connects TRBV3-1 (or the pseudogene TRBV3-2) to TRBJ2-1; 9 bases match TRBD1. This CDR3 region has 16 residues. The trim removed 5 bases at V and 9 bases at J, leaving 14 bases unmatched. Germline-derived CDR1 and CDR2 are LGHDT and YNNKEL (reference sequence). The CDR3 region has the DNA TGTGCCAGCAGCGCGGGACAGGGAAGGCTTCGGAGTGAGCAGTTCTTC. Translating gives CASSAGQGRLRSEQFF.

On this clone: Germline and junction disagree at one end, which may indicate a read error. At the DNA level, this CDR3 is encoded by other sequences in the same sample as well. CDR3 sequence reads: CASSLGGTMNTEAFF. CDR3 nucleotide sequence: TGTGCCAGCAGCCTCGGCGGGACCATGAACACTGAAGCCTTCTTT. The chain joins TRBV28 to TRBJ1-1, with TRBD1 as a possible D gene (5 bases). The germline V gene encodes CDR1 MDHEN and CDR2 SYDVKM. CDR3 length equals 15 residues.

This CDR3 is CASSTQGNTEAFF. As DNA, the CDR3 is TGTGCCAGCAGCACACAGGGGAACACTGAAGCTTTCTTT. V usage is TRBV9 and J usage is TRBJ1-1; weak D call: TRBD1 (6 bases). The V end lost 4 bases, the J end lost 1 base, and 8 bases lay between the germline ends. Germline lookup yields CDR1 SGDLS and CDR2 YYNGEE. This CDR3 contains 13 residues. Full variable domain (outside the CDR3, taken from reference TRBV9 and TRBJ1-1): DSGVTQTPKHLITATGQRVTLRCSPRSGDLSVYWYQQSLDQGLQFLIQYYNGEERAKGNILERFSAQQFPDLHSELNLSSLELGDSALYFCASSTQGNTEAFFGQGTRLTVV.

This CDR3 is CASSFGTGIAGNTIYF. Here the CDR3 DNA reads TGCGCCAGCAGCTTCGGGACAGGGATTGCTGGAAACACCATATATTTT. This chain links TRBV5-1 with TRBJ1-3; 9 nucleotides align to TRBD1. The CDR3 totals 16 residues. V trimming: 2 bases; J trimming: 2 bases; junction bases outside the gene matches: 5. Germline V gene sequence: CDR1 SGHRS, CDR2 YFSETQ.

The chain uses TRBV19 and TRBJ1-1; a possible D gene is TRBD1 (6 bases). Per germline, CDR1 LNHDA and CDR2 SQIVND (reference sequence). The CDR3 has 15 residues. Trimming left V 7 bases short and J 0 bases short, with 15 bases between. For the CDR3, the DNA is TGTGCCAGTAATGAACAGGGTGTAATGAACACTGAAGCTTTCTTT. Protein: CASNEQGVMNTEAFF.

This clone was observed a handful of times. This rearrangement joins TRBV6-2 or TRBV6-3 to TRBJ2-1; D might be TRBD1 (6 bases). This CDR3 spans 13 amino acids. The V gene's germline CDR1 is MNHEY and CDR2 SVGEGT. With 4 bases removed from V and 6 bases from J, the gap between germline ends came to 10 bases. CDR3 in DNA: TGTGCCAGCAGTTTGGGCAGGGGCAATGAGCAGTTCTTC. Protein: CASSLGRGNEQFF.

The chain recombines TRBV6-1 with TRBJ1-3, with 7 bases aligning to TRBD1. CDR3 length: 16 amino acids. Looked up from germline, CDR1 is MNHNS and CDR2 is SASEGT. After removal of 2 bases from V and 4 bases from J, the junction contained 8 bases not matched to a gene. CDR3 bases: TGTGCCAGCAGTGAAATCGAAGGGGGCCCAGGAAACACCATATATTTT. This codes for CASSEIEGGPGNTIYF.

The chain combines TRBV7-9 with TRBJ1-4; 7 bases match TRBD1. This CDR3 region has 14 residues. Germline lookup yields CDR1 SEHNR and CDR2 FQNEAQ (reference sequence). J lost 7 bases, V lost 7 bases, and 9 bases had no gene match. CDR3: CASTDRAAGEKLFF. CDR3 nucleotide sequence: TGTGCCAGCACCGACAGGGCGGCCGGTGAAAAACTGTTTTTT.